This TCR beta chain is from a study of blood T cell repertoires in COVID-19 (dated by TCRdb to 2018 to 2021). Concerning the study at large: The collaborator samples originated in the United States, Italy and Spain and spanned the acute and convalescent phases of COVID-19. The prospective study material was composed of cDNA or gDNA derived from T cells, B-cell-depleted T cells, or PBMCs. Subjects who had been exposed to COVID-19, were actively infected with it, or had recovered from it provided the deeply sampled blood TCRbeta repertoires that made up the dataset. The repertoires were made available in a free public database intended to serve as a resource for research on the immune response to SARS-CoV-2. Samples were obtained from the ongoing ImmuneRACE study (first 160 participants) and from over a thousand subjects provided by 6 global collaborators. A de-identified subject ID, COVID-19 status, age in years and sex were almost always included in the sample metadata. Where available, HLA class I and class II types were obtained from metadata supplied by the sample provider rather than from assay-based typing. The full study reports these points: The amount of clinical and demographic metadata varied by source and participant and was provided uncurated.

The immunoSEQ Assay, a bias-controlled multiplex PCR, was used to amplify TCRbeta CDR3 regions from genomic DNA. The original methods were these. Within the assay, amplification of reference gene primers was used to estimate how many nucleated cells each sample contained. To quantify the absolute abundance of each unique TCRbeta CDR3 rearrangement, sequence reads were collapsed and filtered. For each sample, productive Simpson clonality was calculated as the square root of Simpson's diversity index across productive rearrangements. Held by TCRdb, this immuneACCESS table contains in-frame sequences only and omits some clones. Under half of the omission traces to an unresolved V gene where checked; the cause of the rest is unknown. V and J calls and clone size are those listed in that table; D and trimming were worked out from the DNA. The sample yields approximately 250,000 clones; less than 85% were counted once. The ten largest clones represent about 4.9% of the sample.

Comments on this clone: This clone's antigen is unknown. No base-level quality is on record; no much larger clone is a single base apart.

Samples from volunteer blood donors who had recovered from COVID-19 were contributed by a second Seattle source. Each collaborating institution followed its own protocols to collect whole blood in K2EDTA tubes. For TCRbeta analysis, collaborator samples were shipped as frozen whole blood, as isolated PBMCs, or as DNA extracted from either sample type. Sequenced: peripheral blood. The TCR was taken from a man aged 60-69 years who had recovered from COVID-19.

The sequenced DNA: TGTGCCAGCAGCTTATCGGGGGGAGCTAACTATGGCTACACCTTC. This encodes CASSLSGGANYGYTF. Here the chain combines TRBV7-8 and TRBJ1-2, with TRBD1 tentatively as D gene (5 bases match). The CDR3 has 15 amino acids, counting the end cysteine and phenylalanine. Only CDR3 DNA is held: 45 bases, read in frame from base 1. Reading the germline V gene gives CDR1 SGHVS and CDR2 FQNEAQ. The V and J ends are trimmed by 2 bases and 0 bases, leaving 10 bases between them.